A single sample is the source of the 5 T cell receptor beta chains below, sequenced in a study of shared clonotypes between healthy human individuals. Data came from immunoSEQ multiplex PCR; TCRdb stores just in-frame clones and leaves some out. Of over 2 million clones in the sample, just under 95% were seen once. The sequencing sample was made of naive CD4+ T cells from PBMCs. Subset denoted: CD45RA+ positively selected. The receptors were sampled from a man aged 18 to 30 in good health. Some clones in this sample may be carry-over from other donors' samples.

The chain recombines TRBV12-5 with TRBJ2-3; D is perhaps TRBD1 (6 bases). Germline-derived CDR1 and CDR2 are LGHNT and FRNRAP. This CDR3 spans 13 amino acids. Deletions cut 6 bases from V and 9 bases from J, with 16 bases between. CDR3 sequence: CASGYTGPGTQYF. CDR3 sequence (DNA): TGTGCTAGTGGCTATACAGGGCCAGGGACGCAGTATTTT.

This chain joins TRBV7-9 and TRBJ1-4; possibly TRBD1 for D (5 bases). The length of the CDR3 is 14 residues. Germline V gives CDR1 SEHNR, CDR2 FQNEAQ (reference sequence). The V end lost 6 bases, the J end lost 4 bases, and 12 bases lay between the germline ends. The CDR3 DNA reads TGTGCCAGCAGTAGACAGAATATTAATGAAAAACTGTTTTTT. Encoded protein: CASSRQNINEKLFF.

The chain recombines TRBV28 with TRBJ2-1; 9 bases match TRBD2. Germline CDR1 and CDR2: MDHEN and SYDVKM. Unmatched junction bases numbered 12, after V lost 6 bases and J lost 9 bases. This CDR3 spans 15 amino acids. The CDR3 sequence: CASSTSAGGSGEQFF. The CDR3 DNA is TGTGCCAGCAGCACGAGCGCGGGAGGGTCGGGTGAGCAGTTCTTC.

The rearrangement uses TRBV2 and TRBJ2-3; D possibly uses TRBD1 or TRBD2 (5 bases each). Deletions cut 5 bases from V and 2 bases from J, with 14 bases between. CDR1 SNHLY and CDR2 FYNNEI come from the germline V gene. This CDR3 is built from 15 residues. The CDR3 nucleotides read TGTGCCAGCAGTTCCGGGACGGCGGTCACAGATACGCAGTATTTT. It is translated as CASSSGTAVTDTQYF.

This CDR3 is CASSRTSGAVMNTEAFF. Here the CDR3 DNA reads TGCGCCAGCTCACGAACCAGCGGTGCAGTTATGAACACTGAAGCTTTCTTT. This chain links TRBV5-1 with TRBJ1-1; D not certain. CDR1 SGHRS and CDR2 YFSETQ come from the germline V gene. Between the trimmed V and J ends, which lost 7 bases and 0 bases, there was a span of 22 bases. This CDR3 has 17 residues.